This T cell receptor beta chain was retrieved from a study of T cell responses to AZD1222 COVID-19 vaccine (TCRdb year 2021). Broadly, across the study: AZD1222 recipients given second doses at about 4 weeks or at about 12 weeks were pooled, since spike-specific TCR depth and breadth were not found to differ between the two schedules. Trial participants were enrolled by age into 18-55, 56-69 and 70-plus year subgroups, with around 150, 28 and 57 TCR-sequenced participants respectively. A total of just over 230 trial participants underwent TCR sequencing, of whom 207 received two doses of AZD1222 and about 25 received two doses of the MenACWY control vaccine.

Sequences MNHEY (CDR1) and SMNVEV (CDR2) are obtained from the germline V gene (reference sequence). Cut back by 6 bases and 1 base, the V and J ends lie 10 bases apart. Counted from cysteine to phenylalanine, this CDR3 has 13 amino acids. Left in the record is the CDR3 DNA by itself, 39 bases read in frame from the first base. This specimen's time point label, per the study, means: baseline before first vaccination. Vaccinee samples came from UK trials COV001 and COV002, including a single-blind randomized controlled phase 2/3 trial of AZD1222 (ChAdOx1 nCoV-19) in healthy adults. Trial participant PBMC samples were collected at day 0 and day 28 after the second dose for TCRbeta chain sequencing. Overall study outcomes, separate from this receptor: After two AZD1222 doses, both the breadth and the depth of spike-specific TCRs were significantly higher than at day 0 and than in MenACWY recipients. The 56-69-year group was small, and its depth increase did not reach significance, likely because of low power. Because no samples from the day 14 peak response were available, repertoires could be characterized only after the peak T cell response. Participants were mostly white British and included more females than males, and it was suggested by the authors that clonal diversity may have been underestimated. Conclusions about previously exposed vaccinees are limited, since just a handful of AZD1222 recipients were seropositive for SARS-CoV-2 at baseline. Vaccine-associated CD4 TCRs spanned the whole spike protein, with dominant responses in regions 160-218 and 743-854. Reportedly, close to half of the unique spike-specific TCRs recognized epitopes lying outside the regions that are mutated in the B.1.351 and B.1.1.7 variants.

Of note for this clone: This clone's antigen is unknown. No much larger clonotype is one base removed from it; base qualities were not supplied.

The CDR3 regions of human TCRbeta chains were subjected to immunosequencing. Turning to the authors' computational methods: Repertoire TCRs were matched against a reference library of SARS-CoV-2-specific TCRs generated with the MIRA antigen-specificity platform. Breadth was defined as the fraction of unique TCRs that were SARS-CoV-2-associated. Depth was defined as the fraction of total T cells that were SARS-CoV-2-associated. Using the MIRA data, each spike-specific TCR was assigned both to the spike region to which the TCR was reactive and to a CD4 or CD8 class. Log10-transformed breadth and depth values were compared by one-way ANOVA with Sidak's multiple comparisons tests. As stored in TCRdb, this immuneACCESS dataset retains in-frame rearrangements with V and J assigned. A fraction of the clones does not appear; measured against another copy, unresolved V genes explain less than half of the discrepancy, and the remainder lacks a known reason. That table supplies the V and J calls and clone size; D and trimming were determined from the DNA. This sample has 67,000 or so clones in its table, and roughly 84% of those were observed once. The ten largest clones add up to about 9.4% of the sample.

The sequencing used peripheral blood, collected on day 0 of AZD1222 vaccination. This clonotype was obtained from an adult in good health. The sequence is built from TRBV27 and TRBJ2-7, with no reliable assignment of the D segment. The bases are TGTGCCAGCAGCTCGGATGGATCCTACGAGCAGTACTTC. Its coded protein is CASSSDGSYEQYF.